A single sample gave rise to the 2 T cell receptor beta chains below, sequenced in a study of regulatory T cells in long-lasting Graves disease (dated by TCRdb to the early 2020s). Taken with the paper, the label for time point translates to: newly diagnosed GD, antithyroid drugs for less than 3 months. For both TCR sequencing and RNA sequencing, RNA was extracted from PBMCs using TRIzol. Library preparation employed multiplex PCR. Sequenced on an Illumina HiSeq 4000. To build TCR beta libraries, CDR3 regions were amplified by Arm-PCR using iRepertoire HTBI primers. TCRdb itself trimmed the public reads at Q25 with fastp, ran MiXCR and retained productive beta chains. Every CDR3 protein is listed once, alongside the most common genes and DNA of its rows. The sample contains approximately 480,000 distinct CDR3 sequences, about 16% of them found a single time. Of the sample, more than 9% is held by the ten largest clones.

This sample also belongs to another study, concerning T cells in Graves' hyperthyroidism and ophthalmopathy.

The sample here was peripheral blood mononuclear cells (PBMCs), taken at new diagnosis, from a patient treated with antithyroid drugs. The receptor set was obtained from a man between 35 and 55 years old with Graves disease. Donor details come from another sample of the same person, matched by shared clones.

This clonotype showed up many times. The chain uses TRBV15 and TRBJ1-4; possibly TRBD1 for D (5 bases). The CDR3 is 15 residues long. The germline CDR1 and CDR2 sequences are LNHNV and YYDKDF (reference sequence). Trimming shortened V by 0 bases and J by 5 bases, and 10 bases separated the two germline ends. The CDR3 is CATSREGRENEKLFF. CDR3 in DNA: TGTGCCACCAGCAGAGAGGGGCGCGAGAATGAAAAACTGTTTTTT.

As to this clonotype: One junction end does not reproduce the germline sequence, and a read error may be involved. The CDR3: CASSPTSGRAYEQCF. CDR3 DNA: TGTGCCAGCAGCCCTACTAGCGGGAGGGCCTACGAGCAGTGCTTC. The V call is TRBV7-9, the J call TRBJ2-7; 13 bases agree with TRBD2. This CDR3 region has 15 residues. The V gene's germline CDR1 is SEHNR and CDR2 FQNEAQ (reference sequence).